These 19 T cell receptor beta chains were all obtained from the same sample, sequenced in a study of blood T cell repertoires in COVID-19. Produced via immunoSEQ multiplex PCR; TCRdb's table is partial and in-frame only. Counted here are 200,000 to 300,000 clones, approximately 86% occurring once; the ten biggest clones make up over 1.5%. Sequenced input: peripheral blood. Every receptor here comes from a man aged 25-45 years with active or convalescent COVID-19.

The chain links TRBV6-5 to TRBJ1-1; D unresolved. Germline loops: CDR1 MNHEY, CDR2 SVGAGI. The CDR3 is 14 residues long. The germline V and J ends were trimmed by 5 bases and 0 bases, with 10 bases remaining between them. The CDR3 protein is CASSTVRVNTEAFF. DNA of the CDR3: TGTGCCAGCAGTACGGTGAGGGTGAACACTGAAGCTTTCTTT.

This chain uses TRBV2 with TRBJ1-5; D gene uncertain. The ends were cut back, 4 bases at V and 3 bases at J, with 13 bases in the middle. This CDR3 region has 15 residues. CDR1 and CDR2 from the germline V gene are SNHLY and FYNNEI. The CDR3 DNA reads TGTGCCAGCAGTGCCGAGAACCTGATCAATCAGCCCCAGCATTTT. Amino acids: CASSAENLINQPQHF.

J is TRBJ1-6 and V is TRBV12-3 or TRBV12-4, with TRBD1 matching 7 bases. This CDR3 region has 12 residues. Germline trimming cut 5 bases from V and 14 bases from J; bases unmatched to any gene: 6. Here the CDR3 DNA reads TGTGCCAGCAGTAGGGGGCTATCCACCCTCCACTTT. Protein product: CASSRGLSTLHF.

The chain employs TRBV7-8 and TRBJ2-7, with TRBD1 identical over 8 bases. The CDR3 length is 14 residues. V lost 3 bases, J lost 0 bases, and 1 base stayed unmatched. Germline CDR1 reads SGHVS; CDR2 reads FQNEAQ. In DNA form, the CDR3 reads TGTGCCAGCAGCTTGGGACAGGTCTCCTACGAGCAGTACTTC. As protein: CASSLGQVSYEQYF.

The genes are TRBV3-1 (or the pseudogene TRBV3-2) and TRBJ2-5; 11 nucleotides match TRBD2. The CDR3 runs to 15 residues. V was pared by 4 bases and J by 2 bases, with 3 bases of the junction left unmatched. Per germline, CDR1 LGHDT and CDR2 YNNKEL (reference sequence). The CDR3 protein is CASSLGLAEQETQYF. In DNA form, the CDR3 reads TGTGCCAGCAGCCTGGGACTAGCGGAACAAGAGACCCAGTACTTC.

This clone was seen a handful of times. The chain combines TRBV11-3 with TRBJ1-6; D gene unclear. The CDR3 extends over 13 amino acids. CDR1 and CDR2 (germline): SGHNT, YENEEA. V was cut by 0 bases and J by 13 bases, with 10 bases left in between. CDR3 coding DNA: TGTGCCAGCAGCTTAGATGTGACTGCGCCCCTCCACTTT. Translating it yields CASSLDVTAPLHF.

The rearrangement uses TRBV9 and TRBJ2-7, with 9 bases aligning to TRBD1. The ends lost 4 bases at V and 3 bases at J; junction bases unmatched: 5. The CDR3 is made up of 14 amino acids. Germline assignment: CDR1 SGDLS and CDR2 YYNGEE. CDR3 in amino acids: CASSFGTGSYEQYF. The CDR3 coding sequence is TGTGCCAGCAGCTTTGGGACAGGGAGCTACGAGCAGTACTTC.

Concerning this clone: The same CDR3 also results from other DNA sequences found in this sample. V gene TRBV5-1 combines with J gene TRBJ1-1; a weak D match, TRBD1 (6 bases). V lost 0 bases and J 1 base, leaving 7 bases between the germline ends. Germline V gene data show CDR1 as SGHRS and CDR2 as YFSETQ. This CDR3 is 14 amino acids long. CDR3 residues: CASSLGQENTEAFF. The DNA for the CDR3 is TGCGCCAGCAGCTTGGGACAGGAGAACACTGAAGCTTTCTTT.

The genes are TRBV10-3 and TRBJ1-1; 9 nucleotides line up with TRBD1. J was trimmed by 1 base and V by 1 base; bases with no gene match: 4. The CDR3 contains 16 residues. Germline V gene lookup returns CDR1 ENHRY and CDR2 SYGVKD. DNA for the CDR3: TGTGCCATCAGTGAGTACAGGGGGCACGGGAACACTGAAGCTTTCTTT. Translating gives CAISEYRGHGNTEAFF.

The rearrangement uses TRBV7-9 and TRBJ1-2; perhaps TRBD1 as D (6 bases). The V end lost 5 bases, the J end lost 6 bases, and 22 bases lay between the germline ends. The CDR3 is 16 amino acids. Germline CDR1 SEHNR, CDR2 FQNEAQ (reference sequence). CDR3 region: CASSTDTGLFGDGYTF. The CDR3 DNA is TGTGCCAGCAGCACAGATACAGGGTTATTCGGAGATGGCTACACCTTC.

The chain joins TRBV2 to TRBJ1-4, with TRBD1 identical over 7 bases. The CDR3 is 16 amino acids. J was trimmed by 5 bases and V by 4 bases; bases with no gene match: 10. Germline lookup yields CDR1 SNHLY and CDR2 FYNNEI. The CDR3 bases are TGTGCCAGCAGTGGAACCCGGACAGGCGGGAATGAAAAACTGTTTTTT. It codes for CASSGTRTGGNEKLFF. Looking up the rest from reference TRBV2 and TRBJ1-4 gives the full variable domain: EPEVTQTPSHQVTQMGQEVILRCVPISNHLYFYWYRQILGQKVEFLVSFYNNEISEKSEIFDDQFSVERPDGSNFTLKIRSTKLEDSAMYFCASSGTRTGGNEKLFFGSGTQLSVL.

This clone appeared once. The gene calls are TRBV11-2 and TRBJ2-3; D unclear. Germline assignment: CDR1 SGHAT and CDR2 FQNNGV. V was shortened by 5 bases and J by 0 bases, with 12 bases between the two germline ends. The CDR3 spans 15 residues. The CDR3 loop is CASSPSPGSTDTQYF. The CDR3, as DNA: TGTGCCAGCAGCCCCTCGCCAGGTAGCACAGATACGCAGTATTTT.

The chain uses TRBV7-2 and TRBJ2-7; 7 bases align to TRBD1. Unmatched junction bases numbered 12, after V lost 5 bases and J lost 2 bases. Germline values: CDR1 SGHTA, CDR2 FQGNSA. The CDR3 runs 16 residues. The CDR3 bases are TGTGCCAGCAGCCCGGGTGGGGGACAGAGAACCTACGAGCAGTACTTC. As protein: CASSPGGGQRTYEQYF.

The CDR3 DNA reads as TGCGCCAGCAGTCGACCGAACCGGGACAGTGGAAACACCATATATTTT. Amino acid sequence: CASSRPNRDSGNTIYF. The V and J genes are TRBV23-1 and TRBJ1-3, with 7 positions matching TRBD1. TRBV23-1 is an ORF, and what it does is uncertain. The trim removed 4 bases at V and 3 bases at J, leaving 9 bases unmatched. CDR3 length equals 16 residues.

The chain combines TRBV9 with TRBJ2-2; possible D gene TRBD1, 6 bases. V gave up 5 bases and J gave up 7 bases, with 9 bases separating them. Germline V gene data show CDR1 as SGDLS and CDR2 as YYNGEE. The CDR3 extends over 12 amino acids. In DNA form, the CDR3 reads TGTGCCAGCAGTGAACAGGGCGGGGAGCTGTTTTTT. It encodes CASSEQGGELFF.

Only one count was recorded for this clone. In DNA, the CDR3 is TGTGCCAGCAGTTTAACGACAGGGGGCGCCAGCACTGAAGCTTTCTTT. As protein: CASSLTTGGASTEAFF. This chain joins TRBV27 and TRBJ1-1; 10 nucleotides match TRBD1. CDR3 size: 16 residues. V was pared by 2 bases and J by 4 bases, with 7 bases of the junction left unmatched. Germline assignment: CDR1 MNHEY and CDR2 SMNVEV (reference sequence).

This chain links TRBV7-9 with TRBJ2-3, with D perhaps TRBD2 (5 bases). CDR1 SEHNR and CDR2 FQNEAQ come from the germline V gene (reference sequence). The V gene lost 5 bases and the J gene lost 10 bases, with 13 bases spanning the gap. The CDR3 totals 12 residues. Here the CDR3 DNA reads TGTGCCAGCAGCGAGGGCGGCAATGCGCAGTATTTT. Its translation: CASSEGGNAQYF.

The V and J genes are TRBV5-4 and TRBJ1-2; 10 positions match TRBD1. This CDR3 is built from 15 residues. The V segment lost 4 bases and the J segment 9 bases; nucleotides outside the gene matches: 12. Germline V gives CDR1 SGHNT, CDR2 YYREEE (reference sequence). CDR3 in amino acids: CASSQTGGRLYSYTF. The CDR3, as DNA: TGTGCCAGCAGCCAGACAGGGGGCCGTTTATATAGCTACACCTTC.

The chain links TRBV4-2 to TRBJ2-7; no definite D call. The CDR3 consists of 14 residues. The ends were cut back, 0 bases at V and 0 bases at J, with 6 bases in the middle. Germline assignment: CDR1 LGHNA and CDR2 YNFKEQ. The CDR3 here is CASSQDYSSYEQYF. The DNA of the CDR3 is TGTGCCAGCAGCCAAGATTATTCCTCCTACGAGCAGTACTTC.